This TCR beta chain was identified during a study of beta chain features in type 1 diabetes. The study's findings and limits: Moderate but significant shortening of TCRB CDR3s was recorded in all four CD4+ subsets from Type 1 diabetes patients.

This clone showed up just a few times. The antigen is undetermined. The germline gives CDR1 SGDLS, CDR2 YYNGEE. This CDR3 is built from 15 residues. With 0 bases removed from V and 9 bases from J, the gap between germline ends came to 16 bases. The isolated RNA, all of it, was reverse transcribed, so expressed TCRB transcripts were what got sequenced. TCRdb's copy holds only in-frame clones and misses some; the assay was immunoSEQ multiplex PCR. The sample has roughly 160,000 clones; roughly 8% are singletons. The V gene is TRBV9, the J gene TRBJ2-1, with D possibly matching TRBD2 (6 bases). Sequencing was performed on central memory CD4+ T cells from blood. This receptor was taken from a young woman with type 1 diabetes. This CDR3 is CASSVGGTEAGEQFF. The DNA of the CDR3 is TGTGCCAGCAGCGTAGGAGGGACTGAGGCAGGTGAGCAGTTCTTC. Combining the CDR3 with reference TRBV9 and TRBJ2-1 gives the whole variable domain DSGVTQTPKHLITATGQRVTLRCSPRSGDLSVYWYQQSLDQGLQFLIQYYNGEERAKGNILERFSAQQFPDLHSELNLSSLELGDSALYFCASSVGGTEAGEQFFGPGTRLTVL.